The 5 T cell receptor beta chains below come from one sample, sequenced in a study of T cells after yellow fever vaccination. TCRdb analysed the 5' RACE reads with MiXCR anew, one entry per CDR3 protein. The data show approximately 550,000 distinct CDR3 sequences, less than 20% seen once. The sample in question was PBMCs, obtained 15 days after the yellow fever booster vaccination. All receptors come from a man aged 25 to 45 who received the YFV17D yellow fever vaccine.

This clonotype has only a few counts. The CDR3 bases are TGCAGTGCTCGATGCCGGGGCGGGAGTTACGAGCAGTACTTC. Protein sequence: CSARCRGGSYEQYF. V and J are TRBV20-1 and TRBJ2-7, with TRBD2 identical over 7 bases. The CDR3 has 14 amino acids. The V and J ends lost 5 bases and 4 bases, in that order; junction bases with no gene match: 11. The germline gives CDR1 DFQATT, CDR2 SNEGSKA (reference sequence).

This clonotype was recorded a few times. The V gene is TRBV5-1, the J gene TRBJ1-6; TRBD1 is a possible D gene (5 bases). Germline CDR1 SGHRS, CDR2 YFSETQ. This CDR3 comprises 15 residues. The V end lost 2 bases, the J end lost 9 bases, and 15 bases lay between the germline ends. CDR3 coding DNA: TGCGCCAGCAGCTTTGGTCAGGGAAAGGGTTCACCCCTCCACTTT. It encodes CASSFGQGKGSPLHF.

This clonotype was seen a few times. V is TRBV7-9 and J is TRBJ1-4; D ambiguous. From germline, CDR1 is SEHNR and CDR2 FQNEAQ (reference sequence). Deletions cut 0 bases from V and 0 bases from J, with 8 bases between. The CDR3 loop spans 16 amino acids. For the CDR3, the DNA is TGTGCCAGCAGCTTAGCGGTGGGCTCAACTAATGAAAAACTGTTTTTT. This sequence encodes CASSLAVGSTNEKLFF. Full variable domain (outside the CDR3, taken from reference TRBV7-9 and TRBJ1-4): DTGVSQNPRHKITKRGQNVTFRCDPISEHNRLYWYRQTLGQGPEFLTYFQNEAQLEKSRLLSDRFSAERPKGSFSTLEIQRTEQGDSAMYLCASSLAVGSTNEKLFFGSGTQLSVL.

This clonotype was picked up a small number of times. V usage is TRBV11-2 and J usage is TRBJ2-1, with 14 bases aligning to TRBD2. The germline CDR1 and CDR2 sequences are SGHAT and FQNNGV. The CDR3 has 18 residues. V shed 5 bases and J 3 bases; nucleotides not matched to a gene: 9. The chain's CDR3 is CASSTGTSGGGGYNEQFF. As DNA, the CDR3 is TGTGCCAGCAGCACCGGGACTAGCGGGGGAGGTGGCTACAATGAGCAGTTCTTC.

The chain combines TRBV12-5 with TRBJ2-5; 8 bases align to TRBD1. CDR1 is LGHNT and CDR2 is FRNRAP in the germline V gene. The CDR3 is made up of 18 amino acids. V lost 2 bases, J lost 1 base, and 12 bases stayed unmatched. This CDR3 is CASGLIGQGVPLQETQYF. CDR3 in DNA: TGTGCTAGTGGTTTGATTGGACAGGGAGTTCCCCTCCAAGAGACCCAGTACTTC.